These 7 T cell receptor beta chains were sequenced from one sample in a study of blood T cell repertoires in COVID-19. Sequenced by immunoSEQ multiplex PCR; TCRdb stores in-frame clones only, minus some. The table records around 300,000 clones, approximately 85% of them present only once. Sequences were obtained from peripheral blood. These receptor sequences come from a human donor in a cohort sampled during active COVID-19.

The chain has TRBV3-1 (or the pseudogene TRBV3-2) and TRBJ2-7; D call uncertain. The CDR3 contains 13 residues. The V and J ends lost 2 bases and 4 bases respectively, with 9 bases between them. In germline, CDR1 is LGHDT, CDR2 YNNKEL (reference sequence). CDR3 coding DNA: TGTGCCAGCAGCCAATCCCTCTTATACGAGCAGTACTTC. This translates into CASSQSLLYEQYF.

The chain joins TRBV7-2 to TRBJ2-5; 12 bases are a match to TRBD2. CDR3 length: 14 amino acids. The trim removed 6 bases at V and 9 bases at J, leaving 8 bases unmatched. The germline V gene encodes CDR1 SGHTA and CDR2 FQGNSA. The CDR3 sequence is CASSRTSGDRAQYF. The CDR3 coding sequence is TGTGCCAGCAGTCGGACTAGCGGGGACCGGGCCCAGTACTTC.

The chain joins TRBV29-1 to TRBJ2-5; 7 bases agree with TRBD1. This CDR3 has 15 amino acids. The trim removed 3 bases at V and 4 bases at J, leaving 11 bases unmatched. Germline V gives CDR1 SQVTM, CDR2 ANQGSEA. The CDR3 protein is CSVDEGAKVRETQYF. CDR3 in DNA: TGCAGCGTTGATGAGGGGGCTAAGGTGCGAGAGACCCAGTACTTC. Filled out from reference TRBV29-1 and TRBJ2-5, the complete variable domain reads SAVISQKPSRDICQRGTSLTIQCQVDSQVTMMFWYRQQPGQSLTLIATANQGSEATYESGFVIDKFPISRPNLTFSTLTVSNMSPEDSSIYLCSVDEGAKVRETQYFGPGTRLLVL.

The chain combines TRBV25-1 with TRBJ2-6; 11 bases map to TRBD1. This CDR3 has 18 amino acids. V dropped 3 bases and J dropped 2; count of bases not matched to a gene: 6. Germline V gene lookup returns CDR1 MGHDK and CDR2 SYGVNS. CDR3 protein: CASSEPGQGGTGANVLTF. CDR3 in DNA: TGTGCCAGCAGTGAGCCGGGACAGGGGGGGACTGGGGCCAACGTCCTGACTTTC.

The chain carries TRBV6-6 and TRBJ2-7; D is ambiguous. Trimming took off 6 bases at V and 4 bases at J, with 13 bases between the two ends. Germline V gene data show CDR1 as MNHNY and CDR2 as SVGAGI (reference sequence). This CDR3 comprises 13 residues. This CDR3 is CASRRQTEYEQYF. CDR3 nucleotides: TGTGCCAGCAGACGTCAGACTGAGTACGAGCAGTACTTC.

This sequence joins TRBV2 and TRBJ1-6; D is possibly TRBD1 (6 bases). V lost 6 bases and J 2 bases, leaving 11 bases between the germline ends. This CDR3 spans 15 amino acids. Germline values: CDR1 SNHLY, CDR2 FYNNEI. CDR3 nucleotides: TGTGCCAGCAGAACAGAGGGGGCCTATAATTCACCCCTCCACTTT. It codes for CASRTEGAYNSPLHF.

This clone is a singleton in its sample. The J gene is TRBJ2-1, the V gene TRBV7-9; the match to TRBD1 covers 9 bases. The length of the CDR3 is 16 residues. Germline-derived CDR1 and CDR2 are SEHNR and FQNEAQ (reference sequence). The ends lost 2 bases at V and 1 base at J; junction bases unmatched: 3. The CDR3 is CASSLLQGASYNEQFF. CDR3 sequence (DNA): TGTGCCAGCAGCTTACTACAGGGGGCATCCTACAATGAGCAGTTCTTC.